The next 22 T cell receptor beta chains were all read from a single sample in a study of T cells in Graves' hyperthyroidism and ophthalmopathy. From RNA transcripts, TCR beta CDR3 regions were amplified. The study used the HTBI primer set for a first-round RT-PCR of the TCR CDR3. TCRdb independently ran MiXCR on the multiplex PCR reads; one entry per CDR3 protein. The table shows 700,000 to 850,000 distinct CDR3 sequences, with 35% occurring only once. Sequencing was carried out using blood. The receptors originated from a woman in her 40s with Graves' hyperthyroidism.

This clonotype has ten or more counts. V gene TRBV5-8 combines with J gene TRBJ2-7; D unclear. The CDR3 spans 13 residues. CDR1 and CDR2 (germline): SGHTS, YDEGEE. V was pared by 0 bases and J by 4 bases, with 8 bases between. The CDR3: CASSLELGYEQYF. The CDR3, as DNA: TGTGCCAGCAGCTTGGAGTTGGGGTACGAGCAGTACTTC. The full variable domain, its missing parts supplied by reference TRBV5-8 and TRBJ2-7, is EAGVTQSPTHLIKTRGQQATLRCSPISGHTSVYWYQQALGLGLQFLLWYDEGEERNRGNFPPRFSGRQFPNYSSELNVNALELEDSALYLCASSLELGYEQYFGPGTRLTVT.

Ten or more counts support this clonotype. The CDR3 DNA reads TGTGCCAGCAGCTTATTGGAGACTAGCGGGAGTTGGGGCTACGAGCAGTACTTC. It encodes CASSLLETSGSWGYEQYF. This chain uses TRBV7-9 with TRBJ2-7; 12 nucleotides line up with TRBD2. This CDR3 is 18 amino acids long. With V trimmed by 2 bases and J by 3 bases, 11 bases remained unmatched. CDR1 is SEHNR, CDR2 FQNEAQ, per germline (reference sequence).

This chain joins TRBV5-5 and TRBJ1-1; TRBD1 might be the D (5 bases). The CDR3 length is 14 residues. In germline, CDR1 is SGHKS, CDR2 YYEKEE (reference sequence). Trimming took 4 bases from V and 5 from J, leaving 15 bases between them. The CDR3 here is CASSPTVWGTEAFF. CDR3 nucleotide sequence: TGTGCCAGCAGCCCGACGGTCTGGGGGACTGAAGCTTTCTTT.

This clonotype has a count of ten or more. The chain combines TRBV7-2 with TRBJ2-7; TRBD1 or TRBD2 may be the D gene (5 bases each). Germline loops: CDR1 SGHTA, CDR2 FQGNSA. Trimming took off 5 bases at V and 4 bases at J, with 12 bases between the two ends. The CDR3 is 13 amino acids. CDR3: CASSAGTAYEQYF. The CDR3 DNA reads TGTGCCAGCAGCGCCGGGACGGCTTACGAGCAGTACTTC.

The chain carries TRBV12-3 or TRBV12-4 and TRBJ2-2, with D perhaps TRBD1 (6 bases). With 6 bases removed from V and 4 bases from J, the gap between germline ends came to 12 bases. This CDR3 spans 14 amino acids. CDR3 in DNA: TGTGCCAGCAGCCCAGGGGCCTCCACCGGGGAGCTGTTTTTT. Translation: CASSPGASTGELFF.

This clonotype was observed many times. This rearrangement joins TRBV19 to TRBJ2-7, with TRBD1 matching 7 bases. The V and J ends lost 5 bases and 3 bases, in that order; junction bases with no gene match: 7. Germline V gene sequence: CDR1 LNHDA, CDR2 SQIVND (reference sequence). CDR3 length equals 14 residues. The chain's CDR3 is CASSVGDSRYEQYF. Here the CDR3 DNA reads TGTGCCAGTAGTGTGGGGGACAGCCGCTACGAGCAGTACTTC.

This clonotype has only a few counts. V and J are TRBV6-4 and TRBJ1-2; D perhaps matches TRBD1 (6 bases). Germline V lookup: CDR1 MRHNA, CDR2 SNTAGT. CDR3 length: 13 amino acids. V lost 6 bases and J lost 7, with 15 bases in between. CDR3: CASRNRESGGYTF. The CDR3 region has the DNA TGTGCCAGCAGAAACAGGGAGAGCGGTGGCTACACCTTC.

This rearrangement joins TRBV19 to TRBJ2-3; no reliable D call. The CDR3 spans 14 residues. The V gene lost 10 bases and the J gene lost 1 base, with 15 bases spanning the gap. The germline V gene has CDR1 LNHDA and CDR2 SQIVND (reference sequence). The DNA for the CDR3 is TGTGCCACAGCGACCGGGCAGCGCACAGATACGCAGTATTTT. It codes for CATATGQRTDTQYF.

As concerns this clonotype: One junction end disagrees with the germline gene, perhaps due to a read error. The J gene is TRBJ2-2, the V gene TRBV4-3; D ambiguous. The CDR3 is 17 amino acids. CDR1 and CDR2 (germline): LGHNA, YSLEER. The CDR3 coding sequence is TGCGCCAACAGCCGATTTCGTGTAGGTGAAAGTATCGGGGAGCTGTTTTTT. Its translation: CANSRFRVGESIGELFF.

This clonotype was seen at least ten times. The V call is TRBV12-3 or TRBV12-4, the J call TRBJ2-7; 7 nucleotides agree with TRBD2. This CDR3 region has 12 residues. Trimming took 5 bases from V and 8 from J; bases not matched to a gene: 6. CDR3 coding DNA: TGTGCCAGCAGTCCCCGGGGGGTTCAGCAGTACTTC. Amino acid sequence: CASSPRGVQQYF.

J is TRBJ1-2 and V is TRBV6-5, with 11 nucleotides matching TRBD1. CDR1 and CDR2 (germline): MNHEY, SVGAGI. The trim removed 6 bases at V and 4 bases at J, leaving 10 bases unmatched. The CDR3 totals 16 residues. The CDR3 DNA reads TGTGCCAGCAGCCACCGGGGGGACAGGGGGATCTATGGCTACACCTTC. Protein: CASSHRGDRGIYGYTF.

Points on this clonotype: Sequence at one end of the junction differs from germline and may be a read error. The chain is built from TRBV7-2 and TRBJ2-5, with TRBD2 matching over 11 bases. Germline CDR1 is SGHTA and CDR2 is FQGNSA. This CDR3 contains 16 residues. The CDR3 spells CASSQQLAGEHQTQYF. CDR3 in DNA: TGCGCCAGCAGCCAACAACTAGCGGGAGAGCATCAGACCCAGTACTTC.

This clonotype was counted only a few times. It is likely a read error, because the conserved phenylalanine at the end of the CDR3 is missing. It is unclear where the CDR3 begins or ends on the DNA, so no DNA is shown, and the CDR3 is as TCRdb lists it. V usage is TRBV24-1 and J usage is TRBJ2-6. Germline CDR1 reads KGHDR; CDR2 reads SFDVKD. The CDR3 length is 8 residues, termini included. CDR3 residues: CATSDLAQ.

This clonotype was observed at least ten times. The rearrangement links TRBV10-3 to TRBJ1-1, with D maybe TRBD1 (5 bases). This CDR3 spans 15 amino acids. Germline V CDR1 and CDR2: ENHRY, SYGVKD. Trimming shortened V by 3 bases and J by 1 base, and 12 bases separated the two germline ends. CDR3 DNA: TGTGCCATCAGTGACCCTAGCGGGGCGAACACTGAAGCTTTCTTT. It encodes CAISDPSGANTEAFF.

The CDR3 sequence: CASRSRAVTNEKLFF. CDR3 DNA sequence: TGCGCCAGCAGAAGCCGGGCCGTCACTAATGAAAAACTGTTTTTT. The chain recombines TRBV10-2 with TRBJ1-4; D is uncertain. Germline CDR1 is WSHSY and CDR2 is SAAADI. V lost 6 bases to trimming and J lost 2 bases, with 13 bases between them. The CDR3 runs 15 residues.

This clonotype has just one count. A much larger clone sits a single nucleotide away, making a read error possible. The rearrangement uses TRBV7-9 and TRBJ2-7; D remains unclear. CDR3 size: 17 residues. Per the germline V gene, CDR1 is SEHNR and CDR2 is FQNEAQ (reference sequence). The CDR3 region is CANSLAVGTLAGYEQYF. The CDR3 bases are TGTGCCAACAGCTTAGCAGTTGGAACACTGGCAGGATACGAGCAGTACTTC.

Many counts were recorded for this clonotype. V and J are TRBV28 and TRBJ1-5; the match to TRBD1 covers 10 bases. This CDR3 region has 15 residues. The germline V gene encodes CDR1 MDHEN and CDR2 SYDVKM. J lost 4 bases, V lost 5 bases, and 5 bases had no gene match. The DNA for the CDR3 is TGTGCCAGCAGTCCCCCGGACAGGGGGAATCAGCCCCAGCATTTT. Translation gives CASSPPDRGNQPQHF.

The chain carries TRBV7-2 and TRBJ2-2; unclear D gene. V lost 7 bases to trimming and J lost 8 bases, with 11 bases between them. This CDR3 spans 12 amino acids. The germline V gene encodes CDR1 SGHTA and CDR2 FQGNSA. CDR3 DNA sequence: TGTGCCAGCACCAAGACATTAGGGGAGCTGTTTTTT. It yields the protein CASTKTLGELFF. Based on the CDR3 plus reference TRBV7-2 and TRBJ2-2, the full variable domain is GAGVSQSPSNKVTEKGKDVELRCDPISGHTALYWYRQSLGQGLEFLIYFQGNSAPDKSGLPSDRFSAERTGGSVSTLTIQRTQQEDSAVYLCASTKTLGELFFGEGSRLTVL.

This clonotype was found a few times. The chain links TRBV4-1 to TRBJ1-2; D may be TRBD1 (5 bases). The CDR3 has 13 residues. Trimming shortened V by 4 bases and J by 5 bases, and 11 bases separated the two germline ends. The germline CDR1 and CDR2 sequences are MGHRA and YSYEKL. CDR3 amino acids: CASSRPTDYGYTF. The CDR3 region has the DNA TGCGCCAGCAGCCGCCCGACAGATTATGGCTACACCTTC.

The chain combines TRBV14 with TRBJ1-2; D may be TRBD1 (5 bases). The V end lost 0 bases, the J end lost 1 base, and 24 bases lay between the germline ends. CDR1 SGHDN and CDR2 FVKESK come from the germline V gene. This CDR3 has 20 amino acids. The CDR3 DNA reads as TGTGCCAGCAGCCAAGATCGGGGGTGGTGGATTCGTCATTTTAACTATGGCTACACCTTC. This sequence encodes CASSQDRGWWIRHFNYGYTF.

This clonotype was observed a single time. A much larger clonotype is one base distant, so this may be a read error. The gene calls are TRBV25-1 and TRBJ2-7; TRBD1 agrees at 12 bases. The CDR3 has 14 residues. Looked up from germline, CDR1 is MGHDK and CDR2 is SYGVNS. V was pared by 8 bases and J by 7 bases, with 9 bases of the junction left unmatched. CDR3 in amino acids: CASCRGQGAEEQYF. CDR3 in DNA: TGTGCCAGCTGCCGGGGACAGGGGGCAGAAGAGCAGTACTTC.

The chain uses TRBV10-1 and TRBJ1-3; D unresolved. Germline-derived CDR1 and CDR2 are WNHNN and SYGVQD (reference sequence). V was shortened by 8 bases and J by 4 bases, with 18 bases between the two germline ends. The CDR3 consists of 15 residues. The DNA of the CDR3 is TGCGCCAGCGGCGACGGAAGACACACGGGAAACACCATATATTTT. The encoded protein is CASGDGRHTGNTIYF.